This paragraph covers one T cell receptor beta chain sequence. The sample belongs to a study of T cell responses to AZD1222 COVID-19 vaccine. The CDR3 sequence is 11 residues long. Trimming at V came to 10 bases and at J to 3 bases, leaving 2 bases not matched to a gene. In germline, CDR1 is MNHEY, CDR2 SVGAGI. Assay: immunoSEQ multiplex PCR; the TCRdb copy retains only in-frame clones and omits some. The table includes under 200,000 clones, around 87% detected once. The rearrangement joins TRBV6-5 to TRBJ2-5, with 7 bases matching TRBD2. The material sequenced was peripheral blood, taken 28 days after the second AZD1222 dose. This TCR was recovered from an adult who received the AZD1222 COVID-19 vaccine. The CDR3 here is CATGTKETQYF. Written as DNA, the CDR3 is TGTGCCACCGGGACTAAAGAGACCCAGTACTTC.